One sample yielded the 26 T cell receptor beta chains listed below, sequenced in a study of shared clonotypes between healthy human individuals. The assay was immunoSEQ multiplex PCR, and TCRdb's table has in-frame clones only and misses some. Of 700,000 or so clones in the sample, 60% to 80% were seen once. The sample was memory CD4+ T cells sorted from blood. The sample's subset: CD45RA-negative fraction. These receptors were obtained from a woman in her thirties in good health.

For this clone: With a far larger clone one base away, a read error is the likely cause. The chain uses TRBV7-6 and TRBJ2-6; possible D gene TRBD1, 6 bases. Germline V gives CDR1 SGHVS, CDR2 FNYEAQ. This CDR3 region has 16 residues. V was shortened by 5 bases and J by 4 bases, with 15 bases between the two germline ends. The CDR3: CASSRLAGAGANVLTF. For the CDR3, the DNA is TGTGCCAGCAGCCGGTTGGCAGGGGCGGGGGCCAACGTCCTGACTTTC.

The rearrangement uses TRBV29-1 and TRBJ1-1, with 7 bases identical to TRBD1. V trimming: 4 bases; J trimming: 11 bases; junction bases outside the gene matches: 7. The CDR3 is made up of 11 amino acids. CDR1 SQVTM and CDR2 ANQGSEA come from the germline V gene. DNA of the CDR3: TGCAGCGTTGGGTACGGGACAGCCGCTTTCTTT. Amino acids: CSVGYGTAAFF.

This clone was recorded many times. The sample carries other DNA sequences with the same CDR3. V is TRBV27 and J is TRBJ2-5; 10 bases fit TRBD2. V dropped 7 bases and J dropped 5; count of bases not matched to a gene: 4. CDR1 is MNHEY, CDR2 SMNVEV, per germline (reference sequence). The CDR3 is 13 residues long. CDR3 sequence (DNA): TGTGCCAGCATGGTAGCGGGAGGCGAGACCCAGTACTTC. It specifies CASMVAGGETQYF.

The chain employs TRBV29-1 and TRBJ2-5; D is perhaps TRBD2 (6 bases). The better agreement between TRBJ2-7 and the DNA end casts doubt on the J call. The CDR3 runs 12 residues. In germline, CDR1 is SQVTM, CDR2 ANQGSEA. The CDR3 nucleotides read TGCAGCGTTGGACTAGTTTCCTACGAGCAGTACTTC. It specifies CSVGLVSYEQYF.

This chain uses TRBV6-6 with TRBJ2-1, with D hard to call. Trimming left V 0 bases short and J 7 bases short, with 13 bases between. Germline V gene sequence: CDR1 MNHNY, CDR2 SVGAGI (reference sequence). The CDR3 loop spans 15 amino acids. As DNA, the CDR3 is TGTGCCAGCAGTTACTCGAACTCCTTTGGGAATGAGCAGTTCTTC. It yields the protein CASSYSNSFGNEQFF.

This clone was seen a few times. V and J are TRBV7-9 and TRBJ2-1; 13 bases are shared with TRBD2. V trimming: 7 bases; J trimming: 7 bases; junction bases outside the gene matches: 1. The CDR3 is 13 residues long. Per germline, CDR1 SEHNR and CDR2 FQNEAQ (reference sequence). The CDR3 DNA sequence: TGTGCCAGCAAGACTAGCGGGAGGAATGAGCAGTTCTTC. It yields the protein CASKTSGRNEQFF.

This chain uses TRBV27 with TRBJ2-7; weak D call: TRBD2 (5 bases). The germline gives CDR1 MNHEY, CDR2 SMNVEV (reference sequence). CDR3 size: 13 residues. Trimming stripped 0 bases from V and 4 bases from J, with 7 bases between. CDR3 DNA sequence: TGTGCCAGCAGTTTATCACGGGGATACGAGCAGTACTTC. Translating gives CASSLSRGYEQYF.

The gene calls are TRBV2 and TRBJ2-5; maybe TRBD1 (6 bases). There are 15 residues in the CDR3. V was shortened by 6 bases and J by 5 bases, with 19 bases between the two germline ends. Germline CDR1 SNHLY, CDR2 FYNNEI. In DNA form, the CDR3 reads TGTGCCAGCAGGGCCAGGACAGTGCTTTCGGAGACCCAGTACTTC. Its translation: CASRARTVLSETQYF. The variable domain in full, with the rest retrieved from reference TRBV2 and TRBJ2-5, is EPEVTQTPSHQVTQMGQEVILRCVPISNHLYFYWYRQILGQKVEFLVSFYNNEISEKSEIFDDQFSVERPDGSNFTLKIRSTKLEDSAMYFCASRARTVLSETQYFGPGTRLLVL.

The chain couples TRBV15 to TRBJ2-7; 7 bases match TRBD1. The germline CDR1 and CDR2 sequences are LNHNV and YYDKDF (reference sequence). There are 16 residues in the CDR3. J lost 9 bases, V lost 0 bases, and 14 bases had no gene match. DNA of the CDR3: TGTGCCACCAGCAGAGATCCCGCAGGGGGTAAGGGTGGGCAGTACTTC. It specifies CATSRDPAGGKGGQYF. Full variable domain (rest looked up from reference TRBV15 and TRBJ2-7): DAMVIQNPRYQVTQFGKPVTLSCSQTLNHNVMYWYQQKSSQAPKLLFHYYDKDFNNEADTPDNFQSRRPNTSFCFLDIRSPGLGDTAMYLCATSRDPAGGKGGQYFGPGTRLTVT.

This clone is a singleton in its sample. The CDR3 DNA reads as TGTGCCAGCAGTTCCCCCGTAGGGTCGAACACCGGGGAGCTGTTTTTT. Its translation: CASSSPVGSNTGELFF. This chain uses TRBV6-6 with TRBJ2-2; D is ambiguous. From germline, CDR1 is MNHNY and CDR2 SVGAGI (reference sequence). The V gene lost 4 bases and the J gene lost 0 bases, with 12 bases spanning the gap. There are 16 residues in the CDR3.

The rearrangement uses TRBV6-1 and TRBJ2-2; 7 bases line up with TRBD1. Germline CDR1 reads MNHNS; CDR2 reads SASEGT. The ends lost 7 bases at V and 0 bases at J; junction bases unmatched: 5. The CDR3 consists of 15 residues. This chain's CDR3 is CASILDRANTGELFF. DNA for the CDR3: TGTGCCAGCATTCTAGACAGGGCGAACACCGGGGAGCTGTTTTTT.

This chain uses TRBV7-9 with TRBJ2-5; 9 nucleotides agree with TRBD1. The V gene's germline CDR1 is SEHNR and CDR2 FQNEAQ (reference sequence). J gave up 3 bases and V 0 bases, and 8 bases lay outside the gene matches. The CDR3 is made up of 17 amino acids. The CDR3 region has the DNA TGTGCCAGCAGCTTAGCCCTGGGGCGGACAGGGGAAGAGACCCAGTACTTC. Protein sequence: CASSLALGRTGEETQYF.

The J gene is TRBJ2-7, the V gene TRBV6-1; D not certain. This CDR3 has 15 residues. V was clipped by 4 bases and J by 0 bases, with 13 bases between them. Germline V CDR1 and CDR2: MNHNS, SASEGT. This CDR3 is CASSVTTLSSYEQYF. CDR3 nucleotides: TGTGCCAGCAGTGTTACGACACTTAGCTCCTACGAGCAGTACTTC.

This chain uses TRBV28 with TRBJ2-3; a weak D match, TRBD2 (6 bases). V shed 10 bases and J shed 2 bases, with 16 bases lying between them. The CDR3 runs to 14 residues. Germline V gene sequence: CDR1 MDHEN, CDR2 SYDVKM. CDR3 protein: CATRSAGYTDTQYF. The CDR3 bases are TGTGCCACCAGAAGTGCGGGGTACACAGATACGCAGTATTTT.

For this clone: Other DNA sequences in this specimen translate into the identical CDR3. The V gene is TRBV5-1, the J gene TRBJ1-1, with D perhaps TRBD1 (6 bases). This CDR3 is 14 amino acids long. V was clipped by 0 bases and J by 4 bases, with 10 bases between them. Germline V gene lookup returns CDR1 SGHRS and CDR2 YFSETQ. The CDR3 protein is CASSLGTEGTEAFF. The CDR3 bases are TGCGCCAGCAGCTTGGGGACAGAGGGCACTGAAGCTTTCTTT.

This clone was counted only a few times. This chain uses TRBV2 with TRBJ2-1; no definite D call. The length of the CDR3 is 15 residues. V dropped 7 bases and J dropped 0 bases, with 13 bases sitting between them. Germline assignment: CDR1 SNHLY and CDR2 FYNNEI. This CDR3 is CASNRLESSYNEQFF. In nucleotides, the CDR3 is TGTGCCAGCAACCGACTCGAGAGCTCCTACAATGAGCAGTTCTTC.

This CDR3 is CASSLGQDSYEQYF. The CDR3 bases are TGCGCCAGCAGCTTGGGACAGGACTCCTACGAGCAGTACTTC. V is TRBV5-1 and J is TRBJ2-5; weak D call: TRBD1 (6 bases). The end of the DNA aligns better with TRBJ2-7, so the J call may be wrong. The CDR3 is 14 residues long. CDR1 is SGHRS, CDR2 YFSETQ, per germline.

Note on this clone: Other DNA sequences within the sample encode an identical CDR3. This chain connects TRBV20-1 to TRBJ1-2; the D is unclear. This CDR3 contains 10 residues. CDR1 DFQATT and CDR2 SNEGSKA come from the germline V gene (reference sequence). V lost 3 bases to trimming and J lost 8 bases, with 7 bases between them. For the CDR3, the DNA is TGCAGTGCTAGCGAGGGCGGCTACACCTTC. Translated, it gives CSASEGGYTF.

The V call is TRBV2, the J call TRBJ1-1; D gene uncertain. Germline V gene data show CDR1 as SNHLY and CDR2 as FYNNEI. This CDR3 spans 11 amino acids. Trimming stripped 6 bases from V and 5 bases from J, with 7 bases between. CDR3 protein: CASRGWTEAFF. DNA of the CDR3: TGTGCCAGCAGAGGGTGGACTGAAGCTTTCTTT. Using reference TRBV2 and TRBJ1-1 for the parts outside the CDR3, the full variable domain is EPEVTQTPSHQVTQMGQEVILRCVPISNHLYFYWYRQILGQKVEFLVSFYNNEISEKSEIFDDQFSVERPDGSNFTLKIRSTKLEDSAMYFCASRGWTEAFFGQGTRLTVV.

As DNA, the CDR3 is TGTGCCAGCAGTTCCCCTAGCGGGAGTGAGGTAGAGACCCAGTACTTC. Amino acid sequence: CASSSPSGSEVETQYF. V gene TRBV28 combines with J gene TRBJ2-5; 10 bases are a match to TRBD2. The J segment lost 4 bases and the V segment lost 4 bases, leaving 9 bases of the junction unmatched. This CDR3 contains 16 residues. Germline V gene data show CDR1 as MDHEN and CDR2 as SYDVKM.

This chain's CDR3 is CASSLIGNNEKLFF. In DNA form, the CDR3 reads TGCGCCAGCAGCTTGATAGGGAACAATGAAAAACTGTTTTTT. The chain is built from TRBV5-1 and TRBJ1-4; unclear D gene. Germline V CDR1 and CDR2: SGHRS, YFSETQ. The CDR3 contains 14 residues. The ends were cut back, 1 base at V and 5 bases at J, with 9 bases in the middle. Complete variable domain (other parts from reference TRBV5-1 and TRBJ1-4): KAGVTQTPRYLIKTRGQQVTLSCSPISGHRSVSWYQQTPGQGLQFLFEYFSETQRNKGNFPGRFSGRQFSNSRSEMNVSTLELGDSALYLCASSLIGNNEKLFFGSGTQLSVL.

The rearrangement joins TRBV6-6 to TRBJ2-7; maybe TRBD2 (5 bases). Trimming removed 10 bases from V and 5 bases from J, with 15 bases in between. Looked up from germline, CDR1 is MNHNY and CDR2 is SVGAGI (reference sequence). CDR3 length: 12 amino acids. In DNA, the CDR3 is TGTGCCACCCGGGGTGATTGGAACGAGCAGTACTTC. Translating it yields CATRGDWNEQYF.

This clone has only a few counts. This chain uses TRBV6-1 with TRBJ1-5; no definite D call. The V and J ends lost 1 base and 0 bases respectively, with 7 bases between them. CDR3 length: 15 residues. The V gene's germline CDR1 is MNHNS and CDR2 SASEGT. Here the CDR3 reads CASSEGVLSNQPQHF. The CDR3, as DNA: TGTGCCAGCAGTGAAGGGGTTCTTAGCAATCAGCCCCAGCATTTT.

This chain joins TRBV7-9 and TRBJ2-5, with 11 bases lining up with TRBD2. Trimming cost V 10 bases and J 1 base; bases outside gene matches: 14. This CDR3 region has 17 residues. Germline V lookup: CDR1 SEHNR, CDR2 FQNEAQ (reference sequence). CDR3 region: CATNFLAGGISQETQYF. Here the CDR3 DNA reads TGTGCCACGAATTTTTTAGCGGGAGGGATATCCCAAGAGACCCAGTACTTC.

The chain joins TRBV28 to TRBJ2-2; 8 bases line up with TRBD2. This CDR3 is 15 amino acids long. V was clipped by 4 bases and J by 8 bases; unmatched bases: 9. Germline CDR1 MDHEN, CDR2 SYDVKM. Written as DNA, the CDR3 is TGTGCCAGCAGTTCCCCCCCTAGCGGGTCGGGGGAGCTGTTTTTT. It encodes CASSSPPSGSGELFF. Full variable domain (rest looked up from reference TRBV28 and TRBJ2-2): DVKVTQSSRYLVKRTGEKVFLECVQDMDHENMFWYRQDPGLGLRLIYFSYDVKMKEKGDIPEGYSVSREKKERFSLILESASTNQTSMYLCASSSPPSGSGELFFGEGSRLTVL.

The chain has TRBV30 and TRBJ1-4, with a weak D call TRBD1 (6 bases). The CDR3 is 14 amino acids. In germline, CDR1 is GTSNPN, CDR2 SVGIG (reference sequence). V lost 2 bases, J lost 6 bases, and 13 bases lay in between. CDR3 in amino acids: CAWSSGQRHEKLFF. For the CDR3, the DNA is TGTGCCTGGAGTTCGGGACAACGGCATGAAAAACTGTTTTTT.